This is a list of T cell receptor beta chains from one sample in a study of T cell responses to AZD1222 COVID-19 vaccine. The repertoire was sequenced with immunoSEQ multiplex PCR; TCRdb's copy has only in-frame clones and lacks some. The sample has some 170,000 clones, around 94% seen once. Sequences were derived from peripheral blood, sampled on day 0 of AZD1222 vaccination. These TCRs come from an adult in good health. Each CDR3 is given with its conserved first and last residue. D genes are given only for firm matches. Clone size, where shown, is once, few, many, or a class for clones that have expanded.

>TRBD1|TRBV6-1|TRBJ2-5|.
CASSGAPGTGSEETQYF
TGTGCCAGCAGTGGGGCCCCCGGGACAGGGTCGGAAGAGACCCAGTACTTC
>TRBD1|TRBV27|TRBJ1-4|.
CASTQFTGATNEKLFF
TGTGCCAGCACCCAATTCACAGGGGCAACTAATGAAAAACTGTTTTTT
>.|TRBV2|TRBJ1-6|once
CASSERGATPLHF
TGTGCCAGCAGTGAACGGGGTGCGACACCCCTCCACTTT
>.|TRBV6-4|TRBJ2-5|.
CASSDSIVGATQYF
TGTGCCAGCAGTGACTCGATAGTAGGGGCGACCCAGTACTTC
>TRBD1|TRBV5-6|TRBJ1-2|.
CASSRTGSSTYGYTF
TGTGCCAGCAGCCGGACAGGGAGTAGTACATATGGCTACACCTTC
>.|TRBV6-5|TRBJ1-1|.
CASSWEFSQAFF
TGTGCCAGCAGCTGGGAGTTCTCTCAAGCTTTCTTT
>TRBD1|TRBV27|TRBJ2-7|.
CASSLSLFGTGGSEQYF
TGTGCCAGCAGTTTATCACTGTTTGGGACAGGGGGCTCCGAGCAGTACTTC
>.|TRBV20-1|TRBJ1-2|.
CSATAYTF
TGCAGTGCAACAGCCTACACCTTC
>.|TRBV2|TRBJ1-4|few
CASTDRQGEEKLFF
TGTGCCAGCACCGATCGGCAGGGAGAAGAAAAACTGTTTTTT
>TRBD1|TRBV7-3|TRBJ1-3|.
CASSPGQSSRDTIYF
TGTGCCAGCAGCCCGGGACAGTCCTCTCGTGACACCATATATTTT
>.|TRBV30|TRBJ1-1|.
CAWSVWGSPWGTEAFF
TGTGCCTGGAGTGTATGGGGGAGCCCTTGGGGCACTGAAGCTTTCTTT
>.|TRBV6-5|TRBJ1-2|.
CASSPRTENYGYTF
TGTGCCAGCAGTCCTCGGACGGAGAACTATGGCTACACCTTC
>TRBD1|TRBV10-3|TRBJ1-6|.
CAISEFGTGGVSPLHF
TGTGCCATCAGTGAGTTCGGGACAGGGGGCGTTTCACCCCTCCACTTT
>.|TRBV5-1|TRBJ1-4|.
CASSLGGGSEKLFF
TGCGCCAGCAGCTTGGGAGGGGGTAGCGAAAAACTGTTTTTT
>.|TRBV19|TRBJ1-2|.
CASSMWQNYGYTF
TGTGCCAGTAGTATGTGGCAGAACTATGGCTACACCTTC
>.|TRBV30|TRBJ1-4|.
CAWSVSRVREKLFF
TGTGCCTGGAGTGTATCCAGGGTACGTGAAAAACTGTTTTTT
>TRBD2|TRBV7-8|TRBJ2-5|.
CASSPGLAGETQYF
TGTGCCAGCAGCCCCGGACTAGCGGGAGAGACCCAGTACTTC
>.|TRBV6-5|TRBJ1-6|once
CASSYSGQNNSPLHF
TGTGCCAGCAGTTACTCCGGACAGAATAATTCACCCCTCCACTTT
>TRBD1|TRBV3-1/TRBV3-2|TRBJ1-2|.
CASGQGSGYTF
TGTGCCAGCGGACAGGGAAGTGGCTACACCTTC
>TRBD1|TRBV5-1|TRBJ1-6|once
CASSWTGPDSPLHF
TGCGCCAGCAGTTGGACAGGGCCGGATTCACCCCTCCACTTT
>.|TRBV5-4|TRBJ1-4|.
CASSLGGRGNEKLFF
TGTGCCAGCAGCCTTGGGGGGAGGGGTAATGAAAAACTGTTTTTT
>.|TRBV30|TRBJ2-7|once
CAWSLNNYEQYF
TGTGCCTGGAGCTTAAACAACTACGAGCAGTACTTC
>TRBD1|TRBV19|TRBJ1-5|.
CASSVTSGQGARQPQHF
TGTGCCAGTAGTGTAACCTCGGGACAGGGGGCGAGACAGCCCCAGCATTTT